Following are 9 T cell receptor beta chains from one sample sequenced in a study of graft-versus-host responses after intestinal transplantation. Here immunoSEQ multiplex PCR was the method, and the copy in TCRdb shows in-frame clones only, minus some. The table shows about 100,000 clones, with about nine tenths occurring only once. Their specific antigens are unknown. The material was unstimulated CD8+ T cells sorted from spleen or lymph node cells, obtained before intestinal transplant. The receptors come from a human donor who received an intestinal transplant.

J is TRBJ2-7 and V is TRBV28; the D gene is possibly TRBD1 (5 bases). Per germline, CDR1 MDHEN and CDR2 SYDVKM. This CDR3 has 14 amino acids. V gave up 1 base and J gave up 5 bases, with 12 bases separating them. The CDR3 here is CASSLYRRVDEQYF. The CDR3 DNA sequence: TGTGCCAGCAGTTTATATCGCAGGGTTGACGAGCAGTACTTC. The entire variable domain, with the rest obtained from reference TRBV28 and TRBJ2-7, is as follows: DVKVTQSSRYLVKRTGEKVFLECVQDMDHENMFWYRQDPGLGLRLIYFSYDVKMKEKGDIPEGYSVSREKKERFSLILESASTNQTSMYLCASSLYRRVDEQYFGPGTRLTVT.

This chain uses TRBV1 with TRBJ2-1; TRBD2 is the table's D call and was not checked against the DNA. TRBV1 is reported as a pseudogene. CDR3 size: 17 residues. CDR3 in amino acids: CTSSQGGLAGAYNEQFF. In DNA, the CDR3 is TGCACCAGCAGCCAAGGGGGACTAGCGGGGGCTTACAATGAGCAGTTCTTC.

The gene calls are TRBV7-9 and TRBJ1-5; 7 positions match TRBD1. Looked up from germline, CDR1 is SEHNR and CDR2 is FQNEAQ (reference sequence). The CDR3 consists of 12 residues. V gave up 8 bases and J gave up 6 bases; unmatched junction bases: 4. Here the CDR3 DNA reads TGTGCCAGCGCCAGGGGGGGTCAGCCCCAGCATTTT. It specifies CASARGGQPQHF.

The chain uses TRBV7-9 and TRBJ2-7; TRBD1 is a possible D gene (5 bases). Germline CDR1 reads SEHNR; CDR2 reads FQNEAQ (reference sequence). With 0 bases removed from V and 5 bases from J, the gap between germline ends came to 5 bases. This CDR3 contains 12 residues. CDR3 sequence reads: CASSLAGDEQYF. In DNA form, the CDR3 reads TGTGCCAGCAGCTTAGCAGGGGACGAGCAGTACTTC.

The CDR3 DNA sequence: TGTGCCAGCGTGACAGGGGGCAATCAGCCCCAGCATTTT. Protein: CASVTGGNQPQHF. The chain links TRBV6-1 to TRBJ1-5; 8 nucleotides agree with TRBD1. Germline V gene data show CDR1 as MNHNS and CDR2 as SASEGT. The CDR3 contains 13 residues. J was trimmed by 2 bases and V by 8 bases; bases with no gene match: 2.

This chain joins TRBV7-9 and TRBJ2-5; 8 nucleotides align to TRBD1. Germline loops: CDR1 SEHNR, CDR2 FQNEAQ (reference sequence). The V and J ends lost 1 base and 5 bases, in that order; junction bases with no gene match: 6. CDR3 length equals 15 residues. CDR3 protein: CASSLVGRGLETQYF. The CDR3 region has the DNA TGTGCCAGCAGCTTAGTGGGCAGGGGGCTGGAGACCCAGTACTTC.

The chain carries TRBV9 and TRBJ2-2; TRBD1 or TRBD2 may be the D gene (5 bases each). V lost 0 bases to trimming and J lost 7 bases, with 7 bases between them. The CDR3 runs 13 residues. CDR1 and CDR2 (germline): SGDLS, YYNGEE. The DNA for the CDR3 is TGTGCCAGCAGCGTAGTGGGGGACGGGGAGCTGTTTTTT. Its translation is CASSVVGDGELFF.

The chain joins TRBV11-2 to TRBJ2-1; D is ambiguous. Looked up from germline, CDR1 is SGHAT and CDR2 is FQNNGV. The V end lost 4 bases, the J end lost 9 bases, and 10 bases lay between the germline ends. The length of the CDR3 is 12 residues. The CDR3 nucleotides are TGTGCCAGCAGCTCACTGTCGTTTGAGCAGTTCTTC. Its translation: CASSSLSFEQFF.

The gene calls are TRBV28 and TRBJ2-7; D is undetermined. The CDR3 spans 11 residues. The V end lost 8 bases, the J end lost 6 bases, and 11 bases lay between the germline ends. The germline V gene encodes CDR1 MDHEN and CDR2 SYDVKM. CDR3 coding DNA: TGTGCCAGCCACTACTTTGGCGAGCAGTACTTC. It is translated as CASHYFGEQYF. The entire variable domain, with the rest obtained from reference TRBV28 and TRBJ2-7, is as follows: DVKVTQSSRYLVKRTGEKVFLECVQDMDHENMFWYRQDPGLGLRLIYFSYDVKMKEKGDIPEGYSVSREKKERFSLILESASTNQTSMYLCASHYFGEQYFGPGTRLTVT.